This T cell receptor beta chain was captured by sequencing in a study of cytotoxic CD8 clonotypes in ibrutinib-treated CLL. Study-wide context: In all, 10 to 11 patients were relapsed/refractory, approximately 16 were treatment-naive and roughly 18 were IGHV unmutated. Results showed around 24 partial and 2 complete responses; following median roughly 66 months, roughly 14 remained remitted, approximately twelve advanced. Overall study results and limits: There were few public clonotypes, and on treatment they contracted or stayed stable.

Profiled with immunoSEQ multiplex PCR; TCRdb holds only in-frame clones, not every one. The table lists tens of thousands of clones, approximately 57% of them singletons, with approximately 4.7% in the top ten. With 4 bases clipped from V and 4 bases from J, the junction kept 4 bases outside the gene matches. Looked up from germline, CDR1 is SQVTM and CDR2 is ANQGSEA. This CDR3 spans 13 amino acids. Concerning this clone: As yet, its antigen is unknown.

This clonotype was obtained from a human donor with chronic lymphocytic leukemia. The chain has TRBV29-1 and TRBJ1-5; 7 nucleotides line up with TRBD1. The specimen comprised PBMCs, sampled before ibrutinib treatment. CDR3 residues: CSVADRANQPQHF. CDR3 bases: TGCAGCGTTGCCGACAGGGCTAATCAGCCCCAGCATTTT.